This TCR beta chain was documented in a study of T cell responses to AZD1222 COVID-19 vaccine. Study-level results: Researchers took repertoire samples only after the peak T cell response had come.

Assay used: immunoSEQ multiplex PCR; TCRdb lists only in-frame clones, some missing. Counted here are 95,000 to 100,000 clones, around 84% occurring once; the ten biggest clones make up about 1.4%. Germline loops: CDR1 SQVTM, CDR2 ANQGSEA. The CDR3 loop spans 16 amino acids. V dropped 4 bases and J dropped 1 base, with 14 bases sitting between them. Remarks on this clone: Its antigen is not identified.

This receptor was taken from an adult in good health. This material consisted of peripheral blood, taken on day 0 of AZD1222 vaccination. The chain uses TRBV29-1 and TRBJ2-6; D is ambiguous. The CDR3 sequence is CSVVDGRASGANVLTF. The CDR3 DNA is TGCAGCGTTGTCGACGGAAGGGCATCTGGGGCCAACGTCCTGACTTTC.